This T cell receptor (beta chain) was identified during a study of blood T cell repertoires in COVID-19 (dated by TCRdb to 2019 to 2021). Concerning the study at large: Samples covering the acute and convalescent phases of COVID-19 were provided by collaborators in the United States, Italy and Spain. The prospective study material was composed of cDNA or gDNA derived from T cells, B-cell-depleted T cells, or PBMCs. Nearly every sample came with metadata listing a de-identified subject ID, COVID-19 status, age in years and sex. Subjects who had been exposed to COVID-19, were actively infected with it, or had recovered from it provided the deeply sampled blood TCRbeta repertoires that made up the dataset. The repertoires were released in a freely available public database intended as a resource for research on the immune response to SARS-CoV-2. The samples were drawn from the first 160 participants of the ongoing ImmuneRACE study and from some 1,300 subjects provided by 6 global collaborators. HLA class I and class II types, where available, came from metadata supplied by the sample provider rather than from assay-based typing.

The immunoSEQ Assay, a bias-controlled multiplex PCR, was used to amplify TCRbeta CDR3 regions from genomic DNA. Per the source publication's procedure: The number of nucleated cells in each sample was estimated by amplification of reference gene primers within the assay. To quantify the absolute abundance of each unique TCRbeta CDR3 rearrangement, sequence reads were collapsed and filtered. For each sample, productive Simpson clonality was calculated by taking the square root of Simpson's diversity index across productive rearrangements. In TCRdb, the immuneACCESS table is reduced to in-frame sequences with V and J assigned. These tables do not hold every clone; where another copy was compared, an unresolved V gene accounts for under half, and the others remain unexplained. The V and J calls and the clone size are those of that table, but D and trimming were determined from the DNA. The table for this sample lists 150,000 to 200,000 clones; 89% of them were counted only once. Jointly, the top ten make up around 0.77% of the sample.

Spanning cysteine to phenylalanine, the CDR3 consists of 14 amino acids. The CDR3 DNA has 42 bases and is translated from base 1. V is cut by 0 bases and J by 7 bases, and the space between the germline ends is 12 bases. CDR1 and CDR2 (LGHDT, YNNKEL) derive from the germline V gene (reference sequence). Participants in the prospective study were enrolled through a virtual design, were aged roughly 18 to 100 years, and lived in roughly 24 United States geographic areas. Cohort assignment in the prospective study relied on participant-reported clinical history from a screening survey and a study questionnaire. For ImmuneRACE Cohort 3, a participant was defined as recovered based on two consecutive negative NP/OP PCR tests, clearance by a healthcare professional, or resolution of symptoms. Mobile phlebotomists in the prospective study collected whole blood, serum and a nasopharyngeal or oropharyngeal swab from every participant. Additional blood draws and questionnaires over a roughly two-month period could optionally be provided by prospective study participants. Before DNA extraction, blood samples from the prospective study were shipped at room temperature or frozen.

Study-wide conclusions, independent of this receptor: How much clinical and demographic metadata was included differed by source and by participant, and the metadata was provided uncurated.

In the case of this clone: Its antigen remains undetermined. One base away there is no much larger clone; base qualities are not given.

The clonotype was recovered from a young woman who had recovered from COVID-19. This sequence uses TRBV3-1 (or the pseudogene TRBV3-2) and TRBJ2-5; TRBD2 is perhaps the D gene, given 7 matching bases. Source material: PBMCs or T cells enriched from blood (not recorded which). This receptor carries the CDR3 CASSQERGGGTQYF. The DNA is TGTGCCAGCAGCCAAGAAAGGGGGGGTGGGACCCAGTACTTC.